The sample holds many counts of the clone carrying this TCR beta chain. Antigen unknown. Stable hyperthyroidism was defined by absence of ophthalmopathy within 18 months of follow-up. The diagnostic workup employed clinical symptoms, serum thyroxine, TRAb, thyroid ultrasound and orbital computed tomography. Germline lookup yields CDR1 LGHDT and CDR2 YNNKEL (reference sequence). The CDR3 length is 16 residues. Trimming removed 1 base at V and 5 bases at J, with 17 bases between. The authors amplified TCR beta CDR3 regions, and they did so from RNA transcripts for repertoire sequencing. HTBI-primed RT-PCR formed the first round, and a multiplex PCR formed the second. One entry per CDR3 protein, called by TCRdb with MiXCR from the multiplex PCR reads. The sample has 400,000 to 450,000 distinct CDR3 sequences; more than 20% are singletons. The data were obtained in a study of Graves' ophthalmopathy and Graves' hyperthyroidism.

The study's findings and limits: Ophthalmopathy could be told apart from stable hyperthyroidism by a 13-signature model (about 89% sensitivity, 70% to 84% specificity). The authors also found most expanded thyroid clonotypes above 0.001 frequency in blood.

The specimen was peripheral blood. The sequence was collected from a woman aged 18 to 35 with stable Graves' hyperthyroidism. V and J are TRBV3-1 and TRBJ1-1, with a weak D call TRBD1 (5 bases). This CDR3 is CASSQARVGGRTEAFF. The CDR3 coding sequence is TGTGCCAGCAGCCAAGCTAGGGTTGGGGGACGGACTGAAGCTTTCTTT.